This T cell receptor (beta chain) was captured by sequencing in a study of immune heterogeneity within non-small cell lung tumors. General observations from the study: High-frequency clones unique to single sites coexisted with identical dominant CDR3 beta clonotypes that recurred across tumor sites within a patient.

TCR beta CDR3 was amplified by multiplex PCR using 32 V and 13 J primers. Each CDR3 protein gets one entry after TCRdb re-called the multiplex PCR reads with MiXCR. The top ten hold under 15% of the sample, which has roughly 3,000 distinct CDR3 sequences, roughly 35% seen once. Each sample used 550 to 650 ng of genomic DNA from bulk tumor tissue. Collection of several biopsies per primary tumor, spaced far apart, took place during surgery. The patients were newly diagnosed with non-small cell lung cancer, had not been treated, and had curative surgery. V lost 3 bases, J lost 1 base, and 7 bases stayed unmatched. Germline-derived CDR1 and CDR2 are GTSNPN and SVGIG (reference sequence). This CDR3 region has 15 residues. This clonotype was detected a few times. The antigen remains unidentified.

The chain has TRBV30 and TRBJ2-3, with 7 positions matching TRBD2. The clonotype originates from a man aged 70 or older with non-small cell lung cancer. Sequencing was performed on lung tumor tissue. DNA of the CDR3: TGTGCCTGGAGGGGCGGACTAGGGGGCACAGATACGCAGTATTTT. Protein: CAWRGGLGGTDTQYF.